This is a list of T cell receptor beta chains from one sample in a study of T cell responses to AZD1222 COVID-19 vaccine. TCRdb keeps only in-frame clones here, not all; method: immunoSEQ multiplex PCR. The sample records about 42,000 clones, about 91% being singletons. The material was peripheral blood, obtained 28 days after the second AZD1222 dose. These receptor sequences come from an adult who received the AZD1222 COVID-19 vaccine. Both conserved end residues are part of each CDR3. D genes are given only for firm matches. Expanded clones get a size class; other rows say once, few or many, or leave the size out.

once	TRBV10-3	TRBJ1-3	.	CAISEKFLTTGYSGNTIYF	TGTGCCATCAGTGAGAAATTCTTAACGACGGGGTACTCTGGAAACACCATATATTTT
.	TRBV6-5	TRBJ2-7	.	CASSTLGTTYEQYF	TGTGCCAGCAGCACTCTGGGGACCACCTACGAGCAGTACTTC
once	TRBV12-5	TRBJ2-7	TRBD1	CASGLVPTGGHEQYF	TGTGCTAGTGGTTTGGTTCCGACAGGGGGCCACGAGCAGTACTTC
.	TRBV9	TRBJ2-5	.	CASSIAGTSGETQYF	TGTGCCAGCAGCATCGCCGGGACGTCCGGGGAGACCCAGTACTTC
.	TRBV6-5	TRBJ1-6	TRBD1	CASSSGQAQWSPLHF	TGTGCCAGCAGTAGCGGACAGGCACAATGGTCACCCCTCCACTTT
once	TRBV5-1	TRBJ2-5	.	CASSLNVGEQETQYF	TGCGCCAGCAGCTTGAATGTAGGGGAACAAGAGACCCAGTACTTC
.	TRBV5-1	TRBJ2-7	TRBD1	CASSLGQGDEQYF	TGCGCCAGCAGCTTGGGACAGGGGGACGAGCAGTACTTC
.	TRBV28	TRBJ1-6	.	CASTSGQTERNSPLHF	TGTGCCAGCACCTCGGGGCAGACAGAGCGAAATTCACCCCTCCACTTT
.	TRBV18	TRBJ2-3	.	CASSPARETDTQYF	TGTGCCAGCTCACCGGCCAGGGAGACAGATACGCAGTATTTT
.	TRBV27	TRBJ1-4	.	CASSLSSTGEKLFF	TGTGCCAGCAGTTTATCATCTACGGGGGAAAAACTGTTTTTT
.	TRBV20-1	TRBJ2-7	.	CSASSAGDYEQYF	TGCAGTGCTAGTTCAGCCGGGGACTACGAGCAGTACTTC
.	TRBV12-5	TRBJ1-2	TRBD1	CASGRGTAWGYTF	TGTGCTAGTGGTCGTGGGACAGCCTGGGGCTACACCTTC
.	TRBV5-1	TRBJ2-7	.	CASSPISGGTYEQYF	TGCGCCAGCAGCCCTATTAGCGGCGGGACCTACGAGCAGTACTTC
.	TRBV7-7	TRBJ2-1	.	CASSLDGEVYNEQFF	TGTGCTAGCAGCTTAGACGGCGAGGTTTACAATGAGCAGTTCTTC
once	TRBV6-5	TRBJ1-1	.	CASSSTVNTEAFF	TGTGCCAGCAGTTCGACAGTTAACACTGAAGCTTTCTTT
.	TRBV5-5	TRBJ1-1	.	CASNRGEGTEAFF	TGTGCCAGCAACCGGGGGGAGGGCACTGAAGCTTTCTTT
.	TRBV5-4	TRBJ2-3	TRBD2	CASSPERGGLTDTQYF	TGTGCCAGCAGCCCCGAGCGGGGGGGCCTCACAGATACGCAGTATTTT
.	TRBV27	TRBJ1-2	.	CASSSTGRYGYTF	TGTGCCAGCAGTTCCACGGGGCGGTATGGCTACACCTTC
few	TRBV7-9	TRBJ2-1	.	CASSERNEQFF	TGTGCCAGCAGCGAAAGGAATGAGCAGTTCTTC
.	TRBV7-6	TRBJ1-3	.	CASSLGEGRRNTIYF	TGTGCCAGCAGCTTAGGGGAGGGACGGCGAAACACCATATATTTT
.	TRBV6-5	TRBJ1-6	.	CASKVQTDSPLHF	TGTGCCAGCAAGGTCCAAACGGATTCACCCCTCCACTTT
.	TRBV6-5	TRBJ2-3	.	CASSYGGTSRTDTQYF	TGTGCCAGCAGTTACGGGGGGACTTCTCGCACAGATACGCAGTATTTT
.	TRBV9	TRBJ2-2	.	CASSVLAGKNTGELFF	TGTGCCAGCAGCGTTCTGGCAGGAAAGAACACCGGGGAGCTGTTTTTT
.	TRBV4-2	TRBJ1-2	.	CASSQEGGGYTF	TGTGCCAGCAGCCAAGAGGGCGGCGGCTACACCTTC
.	TRBV11-3	TRBJ2-3	.	CASSSPRERDTQYF	TGTGCCAGCAGCTCTCCTAGGGAGAGAGATACGCAGTATTTT
few	TRBV5-1	TRBJ1-2	TRBD1	CASSLTTGVTNYGYTF	TGCGCCAGCAGCTTGACTACAGGGGTGACTAACTATGGCTACACCTTC
.	TRBV18	TRBJ2-6	.	CASSYGGPGANVLTF	TGTGCCAGCTCTTACGGCGGGCCTGGGGCCAACGTCCTGACTTTC
.	TRBV18	TRBJ2-7	.	CASSLGRTRGEQYF	TGTGCCAGCTCACTAGGGAGGACCCGAGGCGAGCAGTACTTC
.	TRBV11-2	TRBJ2-1	TRBD2	CASSARGTNSYNEQFF	TGTGCCAGCAGCGCCCGAGGGACTAACTCCTACAATGAGCAGTTCTTC
.	TRBV6-4	TRBJ2-7	.	CASSDNEHEQYF	TGTGCCAGCAGTGATAATGAACACGAGCAGTACTTC
few	TRBV6-5	TRBJ1-2	.	CASSYSRRSYGYTF	TGTGCCAGCAGTTACTCCCGCAGGAGCTATGGCTACACCTTC
.	TRBV4-3	TRBJ1-1	.	CASSQDGAGNPTREAFF	TGCGCCAGCAGCCAAGACGGGGCGGGCAACCCCACGAGAGAAGCTTTCTTT
few	TRBV6-1	TRBJ1-2	.	CASSDLELRYGYTF	TGTGCCAGCAGTGATTTGGAATTGCGCTATGGCTACACCTTC
once	TRBV6-5	TRBJ1-4	.	CASSYSIGDGNEKLFF	TGTGCCAGCAGTTACTCGATTGGGGATGGTAATGAAAAACTGTTTTTT
.	TRBV27	TRBJ2-7	.	CATHWGYEQYF	TGTGCCACCCATTGGGGGTACGAGCAGTACTTC
.	TRBV6-5	TRBJ1-2	.	CASSYQGYGYTF	TGTGCCAGCAGTTACCAGGGGTATGGCTACACCTTC
.	TRBV7-2	TRBJ1-5	TRBD1	CASSLVGTGGFRSNQPQHF	TGTGCCAGCAGCTTAGTGGGGACAGGGGGCTTTCGGAGCAATCAGCCCCAGCATTTT
.	TRBV19	TRBJ1-1	.	CASSIRTGVTEAFF	TGTGCCAGTAGTATCCGGACGGGAGTTACTGAAGCTTTCTTT
.	TRBV3-1/TRBV3-2	TRBJ2-1	.	CASSQDLGTAYNEQFF	TGTGCCAGCAGCCAAGATCTGGGAACGGCCTACAATGAGCAGTTCTTC